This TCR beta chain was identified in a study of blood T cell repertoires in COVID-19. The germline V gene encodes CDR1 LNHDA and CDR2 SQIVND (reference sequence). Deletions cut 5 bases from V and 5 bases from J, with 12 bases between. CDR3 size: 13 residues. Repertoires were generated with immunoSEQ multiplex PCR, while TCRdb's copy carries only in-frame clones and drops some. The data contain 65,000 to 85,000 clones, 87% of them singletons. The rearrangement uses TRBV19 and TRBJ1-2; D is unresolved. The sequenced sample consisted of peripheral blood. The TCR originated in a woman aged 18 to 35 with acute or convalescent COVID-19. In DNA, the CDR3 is TGTGCCAGTAGTCCACCCTCGGGGTATGGCTACACCTTC. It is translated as CASSPPSGYGYTF. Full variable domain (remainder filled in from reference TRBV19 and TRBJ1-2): DGGITQSPKYLFRKEGQNVTLSCEQNLNHDAMYWYRQDPGQGLRLIYYSQIVNDFQKGDIAEGYSVSREKKESFPLTVTSAQKNPTAFYLCASSPPSGYGYTFGSGTRLTVV.